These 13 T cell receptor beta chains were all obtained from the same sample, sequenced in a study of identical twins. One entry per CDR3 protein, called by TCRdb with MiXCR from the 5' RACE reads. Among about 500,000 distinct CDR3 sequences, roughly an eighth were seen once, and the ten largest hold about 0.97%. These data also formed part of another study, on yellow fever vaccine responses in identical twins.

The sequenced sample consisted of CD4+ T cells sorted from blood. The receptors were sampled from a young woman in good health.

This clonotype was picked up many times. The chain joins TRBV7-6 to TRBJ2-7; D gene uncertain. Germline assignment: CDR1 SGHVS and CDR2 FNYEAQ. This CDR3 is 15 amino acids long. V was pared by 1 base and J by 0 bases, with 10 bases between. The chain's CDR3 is CASSLVSDVSYEQYF. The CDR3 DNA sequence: TGTGCCAGCAGCTTAGTGTCAGACGTCTCCTACGAGCAGTACTTC.

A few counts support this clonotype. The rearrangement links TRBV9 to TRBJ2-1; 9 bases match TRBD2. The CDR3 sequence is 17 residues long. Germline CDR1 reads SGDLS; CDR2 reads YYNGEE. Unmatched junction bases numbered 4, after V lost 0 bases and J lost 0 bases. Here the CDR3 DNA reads TGTGCCAGCAGCGTAGGCGTAGCGGGAGTCTCCTACAATGAGCAGTTCTTC. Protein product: CASSVGVAGVSYNEQFF.

CDR3 sequence (DNA): TGTGCCACCAGTGACCCCGGGACCGCTAGCACAGATACGCAGTATTTT. It specifies CATSDPGTASTDTQYF. The gene calls are TRBV24-1 and TRBJ2-3, with D perhaps matching TRBD1 or TRBD2 (5 bases each). V lost 4 bases and J lost 0, with 13 bases in between. This CDR3 has 16 amino acids. From germline, CDR1 is KGHDR and CDR2 SFDVKD.

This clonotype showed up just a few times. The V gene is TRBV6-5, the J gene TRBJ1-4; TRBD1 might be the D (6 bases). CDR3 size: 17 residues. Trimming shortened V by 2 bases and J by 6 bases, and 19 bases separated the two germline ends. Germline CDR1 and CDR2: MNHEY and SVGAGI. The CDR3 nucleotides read TGTGCCAGCAGTTACACCAACAGGGTGGGGTTGGATGAAAAACTGTTTTTT. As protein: CASSYTNRVGLDEKLFF.

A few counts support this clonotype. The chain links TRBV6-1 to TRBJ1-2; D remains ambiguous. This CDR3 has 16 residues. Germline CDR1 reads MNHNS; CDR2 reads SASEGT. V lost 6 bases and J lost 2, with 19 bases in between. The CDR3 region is CASRRPLEASNYGYTF. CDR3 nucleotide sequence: TGTGCCAGCAGACGCCCTTTGGAGGCCTCAAACTATGGCTACACCTTC.

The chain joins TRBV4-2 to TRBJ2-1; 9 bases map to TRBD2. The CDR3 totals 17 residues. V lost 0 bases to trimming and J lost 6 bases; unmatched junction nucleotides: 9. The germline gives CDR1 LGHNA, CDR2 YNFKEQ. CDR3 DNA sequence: TGTGCCAGCAGCCAAGAAGGGTCCCTAGCGGGGATCAATGAGCAGTTCTTC. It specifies CASSQEGSLAGINEQFF.

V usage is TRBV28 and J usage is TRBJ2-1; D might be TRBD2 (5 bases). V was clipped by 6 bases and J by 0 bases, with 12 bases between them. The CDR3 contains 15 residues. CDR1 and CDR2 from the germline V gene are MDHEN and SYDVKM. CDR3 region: CASRPGLVSYNEQFF. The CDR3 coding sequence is TGTGCCAGCAGACCCGGACTTGTCTCCTACAATGAGCAGTTCTTC.

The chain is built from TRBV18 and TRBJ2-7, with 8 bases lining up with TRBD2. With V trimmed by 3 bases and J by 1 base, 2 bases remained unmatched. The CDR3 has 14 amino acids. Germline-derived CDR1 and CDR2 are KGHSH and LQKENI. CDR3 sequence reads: CASSPGLDSYEQYF. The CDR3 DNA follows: TGTGCCAGCTCACCGGGACTAGATTCCTACGAGCAGTACTTC.

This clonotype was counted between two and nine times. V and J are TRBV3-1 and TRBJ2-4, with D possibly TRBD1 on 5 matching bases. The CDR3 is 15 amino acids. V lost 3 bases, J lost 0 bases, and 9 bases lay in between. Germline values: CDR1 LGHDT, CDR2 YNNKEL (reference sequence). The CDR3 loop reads CASSQIDRAKNIQYF. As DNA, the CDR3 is TGTGCCAGCAGCCAGATAGACAGAGCCAAAAACATTCAGTACTTC.

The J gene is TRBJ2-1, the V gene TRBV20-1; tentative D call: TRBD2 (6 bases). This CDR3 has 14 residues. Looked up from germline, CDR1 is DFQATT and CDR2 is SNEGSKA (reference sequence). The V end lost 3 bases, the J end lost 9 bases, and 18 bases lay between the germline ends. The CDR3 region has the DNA TGCAGTGCTAGGGCCCCCTCGGGGGAAGGTGAGCAGTTCTTC. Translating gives CSARAPSGEGEQFF.

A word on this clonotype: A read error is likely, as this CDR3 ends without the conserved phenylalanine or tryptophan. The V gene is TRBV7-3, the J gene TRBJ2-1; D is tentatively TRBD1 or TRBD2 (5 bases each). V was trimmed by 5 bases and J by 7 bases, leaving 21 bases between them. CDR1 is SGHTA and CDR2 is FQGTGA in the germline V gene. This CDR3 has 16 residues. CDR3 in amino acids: CASSPESGTTRNEQFL. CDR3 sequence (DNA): TGTGCCAGCAGCCCGGAGAGTGGGACCACGAGAAATGAGCAGTTCCTC.

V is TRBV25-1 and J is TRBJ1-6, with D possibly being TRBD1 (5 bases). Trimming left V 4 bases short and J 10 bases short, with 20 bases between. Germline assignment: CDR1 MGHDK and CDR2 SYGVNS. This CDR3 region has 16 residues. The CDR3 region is CASSAGGGMERSPLHF. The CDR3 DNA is TGTGCCAGCAGTGCCGGTGGGGGGATGGAACGGTCACCCCTCCACTTT.

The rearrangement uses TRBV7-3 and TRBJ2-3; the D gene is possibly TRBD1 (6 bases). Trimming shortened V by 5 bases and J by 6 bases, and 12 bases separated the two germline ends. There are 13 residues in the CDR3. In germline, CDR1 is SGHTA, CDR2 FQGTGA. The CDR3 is CASSPGHGDTQYF. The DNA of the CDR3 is TGTGCCAGCAGCCCGGGACATGGGGATACGCAGTATTTT.